The T cell receptor (beta chain) under discussion was sequenced for a study of blood T cell repertoires in COVID-19. CDR1 is SGHNT and CDR2 is YYREEE in the germline V gene (reference sequence). CDR3 length: 16 amino acids. The V end lost 0 bases, the J end lost 1 base, and 14 bases lay between the germline ends. TCRdb's table, derived via immunoSEQ multiplex PCR, lists solely in-frame clones and lacks some. The sample has over 200,000 clones, roughly 90% seen once. Source material: peripheral blood. The chain combines TRBV5-4 with TRBJ2-7; weak D call: TRBD1 (5 bases). This TCR was recovered from a man in his sixties with COVID-19, enrolled during active disease. CDR3 sequence reads: CASSLEGQGRSYEQYF. The CDR3 DNA sequence: TGTGCCAGCAGCTTGGAAGGCCAGGGTAGGTCCTACGAGCAGTACTTC. Combining the CDR3 with reference TRBV5-4 and TRBJ2-7 gives the whole variable domain ETGVTQSPTHLIKTRGQQVTLRCSSQSGHNTVSWYQQALGQGPQFIFQYYREEENGRGNFPPRFSGLQFPNYSSELNVNALELDDSALYLCASSLEGQGRSYEQYFGPGTRLTVT.